A selection of T cell receptor beta chains follows, all from one sample in a study of identical twins. Using its own MiXCR run on the 5' RACE reads, TCRdb lists one record per CDR3 protein. The data contain more than 1.5 million distinct CDR3 sequences, more than 30% of them singletons. Input material: cord blood. These TCRs come from a newborn girl in good health. CDR3s include the opening cysteine and the closing phenylalanine or tryptophan. A D gene is named only where the DNA matches it firmly. Not all rows give a size; the values are once, few, many and, for expanded clones, a class.

CDR3 DNA: TGCGCCAGCTCAAAAACAGGGGAGGCCTCCTACAATGAGCAGTACTTC; CDR3 protein: CASSKTGEASYNEQYF; J gene: TRBJ2-7; D gene: -; V gene: TRBV4-1; clone size: few
CDR3 DNA: TGTGCCAGCAGGACGCAGGGTGGTTTCCACGAGCAGTACTTC; CDR3 protein: CASRTQGGFHEQYF; J gene: TRBJ2-7; D gene: -; V gene: TRBV12-3/TRBV12-4; clone size: -
CDR3 DNA: TGCGCCAGCTCAATGAGGGATACAGATACGCAGTATTTT; CDR3 protein: CASSMRDTDTQYF; J gene: TRBJ2-3; D gene: -; V gene: TRBV10-1; clone size: few
CDR3 DNA: TGCAGTGGGCGAATGGCCGCAGATACGCAGTATTTT; CDR3 protein: CSGRMAADTQYF; J gene: TRBJ2-3; D gene: -; V gene: TRBV20-1; clone size: -
CDR3 DNA: TGTGCCAGCAGCGTTCCAACAGGGGGGACTGAAGCTTTCTTT; CDR3 protein: CASSVPTGGTEAFF; J gene: TRBJ1-1; D gene: TRBD1; V gene: TRBV9; clone size: -
CDR3 DNA: TGCAGCGGGCTTAACGCGGGACCAAGGGACAATGAGCAGTTCTTC; CDR3 protein: CSGLNAGPRDNEQFF; J gene: TRBJ2-1; D gene: -; V gene: TRBV29-1; clone size: -
CDR3 DNA: TGCAGTGCTAGTTTTTCACAGGGGAACTACGAGCAGTACTTC; CDR3 protein: CSASFSQGNYEQYF; J gene: TRBJ2-7; D gene: TRBD1; V gene: TRBV20-1; clone size: -
CDR3 DNA: TGTGCCAGCAGTCTGTACAGGGATCCGGGCAAAAACATTCAGTACTTC; CDR3 protein: CASSLYRDPGKNIQYF; J gene: TRBJ2-4; D gene: -; V gene: TRBV28; clone size: few
CDR3 DNA: TGTGCCAGCAGCCAAGTAGCACAGCCCCAAGAGACCCAGTACTTC; CDR3 protein: CASSQVAQPQETQYF; J gene: TRBJ2-5; D gene: -; V gene: TRBV4-2; clone size: few
CDR3 DNA: TGTGCCATCAGCGGGACACCTGTGAATGAGCAGTTCTTC; CDR3 protein: CAISGTPVNEQFF; J gene: TRBJ2-1; D gene: -; V gene: TRBV10-3; clone size: few
CDR3 DNA: TGTGCCAGCAGTGGACAGGGCATATACAATGAGCGGTTCTTC; CDR3 protein: CASSGQGIYNERFF; J gene: TRBJ2-1; D gene: TRBD1; V gene: TRBV2; clone size: -
CDR3 DNA: TGCAGCGTTGGGGGACAGGGCCCGAGCCAGCCCCAGCATTTT; CDR3 protein: CSVGGQGPSQPQHF; J gene: TRBJ1-5; D gene: TRBD1; V gene: TRBV29-1; clone size: few
CDR3 DNA: TGTGCCAGCACCTTTTTTGGACAGGGTTACGAGCAGTACTTC; CDR3 protein: CASTFFGQGYEQYF; J gene: TRBJ2-7; D gene: TRBD1; V gene: TRBV28; clone size: -
CDR3 DNA: TGTGCCATCAGTGAGTCATTGGGTTCCGACACCAAGGGGATCTACGAGCAGTACTTC; CDR3 protein: CAISESLGSDTKGIYEQYF; J gene: TRBJ2-7; D gene: -; V gene: TRBV10-3; clone size: few
CDR3 DNA: TGCGCCAGCAGTCCTACGATCCAATGGCGGGAGGGGGTAGAGCAGTTCTTC; CDR3 protein: CASSPTIQWREGVEQFF; J gene: TRBJ2-1; D gene: TRBD2; V gene: TRBV28; clone size: -
CDR3 DNA: TGTGCCAGCATTCTCACTTTGGGCGTGGACAATGAGCAGTTCTTC; CDR3 protein: CASILTLGVDNEQFF; J gene: TRBJ2-1; D gene: -; V gene: TRBV7-9; clone size: -
CDR3 DNA: TGCAGTGCCCAGTCGGGGAGCAATCAGCCCCAGCATTTT; CDR3 protein: CSAQSGSNQPQHF; J gene: TRBJ1-5; D gene: -; V gene: TRBV20-1; clone size: few
CDR3 DNA: TGTGCCAGCAGTTTATCGGGGGGTTCGGCCACTGAAGCTTTCTTT; CDR3 protein: CASSLSGGSATEAFF; J gene: TRBJ1-1; D gene: -; V gene: TRBV28; clone size: -
CDR3 DNA: TGTGCCAGCAGTTACAGGGTTTTAGAGACCCAGTACTTC; CDR3 protein: CASSYRVLETQYF; J gene: TRBJ2-5; D gene: -; V gene: TRBV6-5; clone size: -
CDR3 DNA: TGCGCCAGCAGCGAAGGAGGGTCGGCCTACGAGCAGTACTTC; CDR3 protein: CASSEGGSAYEQYF; J gene: TRBJ2-7; D gene: -; V gene: TRBV5-1; clone size: -
CDR3 DNA: TGCAGTGCTAGGGAACAGACTAGCGGGAGCTTCTACAATGAGCAGTTCTTC; CDR3 protein: CSAREQTSGSFYNEQFF; J gene: TRBJ2-1; D gene: TRBD2; V gene: TRBV20-1; clone size: once
CDR3 DNA: TGTGCCAGCAGCTTAGACCCTATTAGCGGGGGTGCAGATACGCAGTATTTT; CDR3 protein: CASSLDPISGGADTQYF; J gene: TRBJ2-3; D gene: TRBD2; V gene: TRBV7-2; clone size: -
CDR3 DNA: TGTGCCGCCGGGGGAGAAAAACTGTTTTTT; CDR3 protein: CAAGGEKLFF; J gene: TRBJ1-4; D gene: -; V gene: TRBV6-6; clone size: few
CDR3 DNA: TGCGCCAGCAGCCAAGTTAGGGGTGCCTATGGCTACACCTTC; CDR3 protein: CASSQVRGAYGYTF; J gene: TRBJ1-2; D gene: -; V gene: TRBV4-1; clone size: -
CDR3 DNA: TGCAGTGCTAGCCAGGGGCGCGCTAACTATGGCTACACCTTC; CDR3 protein: CSASQGRANYGYTF; J gene: TRBJ1-2; D gene: -; V gene: TRBV20-1; clone size: -
CDR3 DNA: TGTGCCAGCTCTCCCCGAGGGGGGAACACTGAAGCTTTCTTT; CDR3 protein: CASSPRGGNTEAFF; J gene: TRBJ1-1; D gene: -; V gene: TRBV12-3/TRBV12-4; clone size: many
CDR3 DNA: TGCGCCAGCAGCCAAGGGCCCGGCCTCTATAGCAATCAGCCCCAGCATTTT; CDR3 protein: CASSQGPGLYSNQPQHF; J gene: TRBJ1-5; D gene: -; V gene: TRBV4-1; clone size: -